This T cell receptor (beta chain) was sequenced during a study of cytomegalovirus exposure and HLA in healthy donors. This clone was observed a single time. The junction had 5 bases not matched to a gene; V was cut back by 4 bases and J by 2 bases. The CDR3 spans 15 residues. Germline CDR1 reads LGHNA; CDR2 reads YNFKEQ. With 60 Vbeta and 13 Jbeta primers, the PCR was carried out. Assay: immunoSEQ multiplex PCR; the TCRdb copy retains only in-frame clones and omits some. The table shows 100,000 or so clones, with about 70% occurring only once. The chain has TRBV4-2 and TRBJ1-3, with TRBD1 matching 7 bases. This sequence was found in a man over 45 in good health and CMV-seropositive. The sample comprised PBMCs. This CDR3 reads CASSRGQGAGNTIYF. For the CDR3, the DNA is TGTGCCAGCAGCCGAGGGCAGGGGGCTGGAAACACCATATATTTT.